The 13 T cell receptor beta chains given below trace back to one sample, sequenced in a study of radiation and T cells in renal cell carcinoma. Time point given: blood 4 weeks post-SBRT, at nephrectomy. The treatment denotes: 15 Gy SBRT to primary tumor, nephrectomy 4 weeks later. This table comes from immunoSEQ multiplex PCR, and its TCRdb copy is limited to in-frame clones, with some not included. The sample yields 120,000 to 150,000 clones, 65% to 90% seen once. This sample comprised blood, obtained from a patient whose treatment included radiotherapy and nephrectomy. These receptors came from a woman in her 50s with renal cell carcinoma.

This chain joins TRBV27 and TRBJ2-3; D gene uncertain. The V gene lost 3 bases and the J gene lost 1 base, with 17 bases spanning the gap. This CDR3 comprises 17 residues. Germline CDR1 and CDR2: MNHEY and SMNVEV (reference sequence). The DNA of the CDR3 is TGTGCCAGCAGTTTCTTCCATTTGGGGTCTGGCACAGATACGCAGTATTTT. Amino acid sequence: CASSFFHLGSGTDTQYF.

J is TRBJ1-4 and V is TRBV5-1; D is undetermined. This CDR3 is 14 amino acids long. Germline V gene lookup returns CDR1 SGHRS and CDR2 YFSETQ. Trimming removed 1 base from V and 6 bases from J, with 10 bases in between. In nucleotides, the CDR3 is TGCGCCAGCAGCTTGAGGAGTGGGGATGAAAAACTGTTTTTT. Encoded protein: CASSLRSGDEKLFF.

The chain employs TRBV7-9 and TRBJ1-5; D unclear. V lost 4 bases to trimming and J lost 0 bases, with 7 bases between them. The CDR3 runs 14 residues. Germline V lookup: CDR1 SEHNR, CDR2 FQNEAQ (reference sequence). CDR3 nucleotides: TGTGCCAGCAGCTCCGGCTATAGCAATCAGCCCCAGCATTTT. Translating gives CASSSGYSNQPQHF.

This clone was seen more than once but under ten times. The chain is built from TRBV10-3 and TRBJ1-1; D not certain. Per germline, CDR1 ENHRY and CDR2 SYGVKD. Between the trimmed V and J ends, which lost 7 bases and 1 base, there was a span of 10 bases. CDR3 length: 13 residues. In DNA form, the CDR3 reads TGTGCCATCACCCGGGATTCGAACACTGAAGCTTTCTTT. It is translated as CAITRDSNTEAFF.

As DNA, the CDR3 is TGTGCCATCAGTGTCGAGACAGGGATCCCCAACGAGCAGTACTTC. Translating gives CAISVETGIPNEQYF. The rearrangement joins TRBV10-3 to TRBJ2-7; 7 bases match TRBD1. V was pared by 4 bases and J by 5 bases, with 11 bases of the junction left unmatched. The CDR3 spans 15 residues. Germline CDR1 ENHRY, CDR2 SYGVKD.

This chain uses TRBV7-9 with TRBJ1-3, with D possibly being TRBD1 (5 bases). Germline loops: CDR1 SEHNR, CDR2 FQNEAQ (reference sequence). There are 15 residues in the CDR3. V was trimmed by 6 bases and J by 2 bases, leaving 14 bases between them. In nucleotides, the CDR3 is TGTGCCAGCAGTCCATCAGGGCTCACTGGAAACACCATATATTTT. Amino acid sequence: CASSPSGLTGNTIYF. The whole variable domain, filled in from reference TRBV7-9 and TRBJ1-3, reads DTGVSQNPRHKITKRGQNVTFRCDPISEHNRLYWYRQTLGQGPEFLTYFQNEAQLEKSRLLSDRFSAERPKGSFSTLEIQRTEQGDSAMYLCASSPSGLTGNTIYFGEGSWLTVV.

V gene TRBV5-4 combines with J gene TRBJ2-1, with a tentative D call TRBD1 (5 bases). The CDR3 spans 15 residues. Looked up from germline, CDR1 is SGHNT and CDR2 is YYREEE (reference sequence). Trimming removed 2 bases from V and 2 bases from J, with 11 bases in between. The CDR3 spells CASSFLDKTYNEQFF. Here the CDR3 DNA reads TGTGCCAGCAGCTTCCTGGACAAAACCTACAATGAGCAGTTCTTC. The full variable domain, in which reference TRBV5-4 and TRBJ2-1 provide the parts outside the CDR3, is ETGVTQSPTHLIKTRGQQVTLRCSSQSGHNTVSWYQQALGQGPQFIFQYYREEENGRGNFPPRFSGLQFPNYSSELNVNALELDDSALYLCASSFLDKTYNEQFFGPGTRLTVL.

V gene TRBV11-1 combines with J gene TRBJ2-7; 10 nucleotides agree with TRBD1. After removal of 5 bases from V and 6 bases from J, the junction contained 7 bases not matched to a gene. Germline values: CDR1 SGHAT, CDR2 FQDESV (reference sequence). There are 14 residues in the CDR3. The CDR3 nucleotides read TGTGCCAGCAGCACCGGGACAGGGGCGCGCGAGCAGTACTTC. This gives the protein CASSTGTGAREQYF.

The V and J genes are TRBV5-1 and TRBJ2-1; maybe TRBD1 (5 bases). Trimming left V 0 bases short and J 7 bases short, with 17 bases between. This CDR3 has 16 amino acids. The germline gives CDR1 SGHRS, CDR2 YFSETQ. The CDR3 region has the DNA TGCGCCAGCAGCTTGGGGGGCAGGGCAGGTTATAATGAGCAGTTCTTC. Residues: CASSLGGRAGYNEQFF.

The chain couples TRBV25-1 to TRBJ2-2; maybe TRBD1 (6 bases). The CDR3 consists of 11 residues. V dropped 5 bases and J dropped 9 bases, with 7 bases sitting between them. Germline-derived CDR1 and CDR2 are MGHDK and SYGVNS. CDR3 DNA sequence: TGTGCCAGCAGTTGGGGGCGGGAGCTGTTTTTT. It encodes CASSWGRELFF.

The rearrangement uses TRBV27 and TRBJ1-2; D is perhaps TRBD1 (5 bases). V was trimmed by 8 bases and J by 0 bases, leaving 13 bases between them. Germline-derived CDR1 and CDR2 are MNHEY and SMNVEV (reference sequence). The CDR3 totals 14 residues. The CDR3 spells CASSWGGTNYGYTF. CDR3 sequence (DNA): TGTGCCAGCTCCTGGGGGGGGACTAACTATGGCTACACCTTC.

The chain has TRBV7-8 and TRBJ1-5, with TRBD1 identical over 8 bases. Per germline, CDR1 SGHVS and CDR2 FQNEAQ. V lost 5 bases and J lost 4; bases outside the gene matches: 7. The CDR3 is 15 amino acids. The CDR3 sequence is CASSPRDRFNQPQHF. CDR3 nucleotide sequence: TGTGCCAGCAGCCCCCGGGACAGGTTTAATCAGCCCCAGCATTTT.

This rearrangement joins TRBV4-3 to TRBJ1-5, with 7 bases fitting TRBD1. The CDR3 is 13 residues long. V was pared by 0 bases and J by 7 bases, with 0 bases of the junction left unmatched. The germline V gene has CDR1 LGHNA and CDR2 YSLEER. The CDR3 protein is CASSQDRGQPQHF. CDR3 sequence (DNA): TGCGCCAGCAGCCAAGACAGGGGGCAGCCCCAGCATTTT.